What follows is one TCR beta chain and its context. Its antigen is currently unknown. These data are taken from a study of CD8 T cells in ankylosing spondylitis. Overall study findings and caveats: The study identified a TCR beta motif of eight highly homologous variants that appeared characteristic of ankylosing spondylitis blood. As reported, disease-linked clones showed significant enrichment in matched ankylosing spondylitis synovial fluid. A subset of motif variants has previously been described in the synovial fluid and blood of reactive arthritis. Those disease-linked clones were CD8+; they were also relatively rare in peripheral blood.

Germline-derived CDR1 and CDR2 are SGHDT and YYEEEE. There are 11 residues in the CDR3. The V end was cut by 3 bases, the J end by 6 bases, with 3 bases between. Quantitative 5'-RACE with molecular barcodes was used to make the TCR beta libraries. MiXCR, run by TCRdb on the 5' RACE reads, gives a single entry per CDR3 protein. The sample yields under 550,000 distinct CDR3 sequences, roughly 25% seen once. The chain combines TRBV5-6 with TRBJ2-2; D is unclear. What was sequenced was blood, either unsorted or a sorted T cell fraction (not recorded which). This TCR was recovered from a male donor with ankylosing spondylitis. The CDR3 DNA follows: TGTGCCAGCAGCTCCGCCGGGGAGCTGTTTTTT. It yields the protein CASSSAGELFF.